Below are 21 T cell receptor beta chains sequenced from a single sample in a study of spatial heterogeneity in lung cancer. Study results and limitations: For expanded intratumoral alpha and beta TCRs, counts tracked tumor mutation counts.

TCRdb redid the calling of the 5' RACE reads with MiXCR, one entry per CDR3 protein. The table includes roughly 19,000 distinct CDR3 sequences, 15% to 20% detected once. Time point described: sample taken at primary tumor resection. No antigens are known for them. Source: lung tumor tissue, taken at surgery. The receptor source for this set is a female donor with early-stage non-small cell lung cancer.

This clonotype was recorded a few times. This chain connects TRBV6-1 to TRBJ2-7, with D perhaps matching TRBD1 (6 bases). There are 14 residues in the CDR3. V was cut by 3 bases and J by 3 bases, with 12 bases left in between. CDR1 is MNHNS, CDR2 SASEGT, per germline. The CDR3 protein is CASSEGTIHYEQYF. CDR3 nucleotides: TGTGCCAGCAGTGAGGGGACAATCCACTACGAGCAGTACTTC.

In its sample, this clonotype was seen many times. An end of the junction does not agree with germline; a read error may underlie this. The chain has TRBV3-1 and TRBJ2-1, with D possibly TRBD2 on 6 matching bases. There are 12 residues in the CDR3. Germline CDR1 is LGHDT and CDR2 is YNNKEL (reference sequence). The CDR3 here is CASSQGGLASVF. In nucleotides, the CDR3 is TGTGCCAGCAGCCAAGGGGGCCTAGCGTCGGTCTTC.

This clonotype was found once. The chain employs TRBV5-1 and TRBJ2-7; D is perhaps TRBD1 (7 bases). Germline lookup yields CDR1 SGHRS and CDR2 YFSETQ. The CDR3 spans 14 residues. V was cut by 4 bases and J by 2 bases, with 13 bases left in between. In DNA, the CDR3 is TGCGCCAGCAGCCCGCGGGACAGAGCCTACGAGCAGTACTTC. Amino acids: CASSPRDRAYEQYF. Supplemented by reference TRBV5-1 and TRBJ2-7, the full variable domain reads KAGVTQTPRYLIKTRGQQVTLSCSPISGHRSVSWYQQTPGQGLQFLFEYFSETQRNKGNFPGRFSGRQFSNSRSEMNVSTLELGDSALYLCASSPRDRAYEQYFGPGTRLTVT.

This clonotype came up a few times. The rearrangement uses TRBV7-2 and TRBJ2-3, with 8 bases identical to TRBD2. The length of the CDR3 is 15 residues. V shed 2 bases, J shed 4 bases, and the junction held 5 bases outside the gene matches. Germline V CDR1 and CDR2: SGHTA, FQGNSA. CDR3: CASSLKAGVADTQYF. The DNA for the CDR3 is TGTGCCAGCAGCTTAAAAGCGGGAGTTGCAGATACGCAGTATTTT.

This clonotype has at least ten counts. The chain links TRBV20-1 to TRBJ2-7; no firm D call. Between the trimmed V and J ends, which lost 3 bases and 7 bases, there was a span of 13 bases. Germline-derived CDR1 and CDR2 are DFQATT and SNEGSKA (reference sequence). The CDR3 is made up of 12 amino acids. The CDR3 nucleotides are TGCAGTGCTAGGTCCCCGGGCCTGGAGCAGTACTTC. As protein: CSARSPGLEQYF.

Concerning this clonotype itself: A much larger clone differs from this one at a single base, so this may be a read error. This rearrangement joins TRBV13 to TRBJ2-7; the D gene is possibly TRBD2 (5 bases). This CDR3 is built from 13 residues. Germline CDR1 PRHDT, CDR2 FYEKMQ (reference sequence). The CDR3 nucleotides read TGTGCCAGCATCTTAAGAGCGGCCTACGAGCAGTACTTC. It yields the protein CASILRAAYEQYF.

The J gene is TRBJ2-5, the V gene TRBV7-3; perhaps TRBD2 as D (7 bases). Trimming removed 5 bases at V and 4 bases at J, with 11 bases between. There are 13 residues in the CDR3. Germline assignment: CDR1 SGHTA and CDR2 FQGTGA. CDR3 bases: TGTGCCAGCAGCAGGGGGGGAAGAGAGACCCAGTACTTC. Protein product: CASSRGGRETQYF.

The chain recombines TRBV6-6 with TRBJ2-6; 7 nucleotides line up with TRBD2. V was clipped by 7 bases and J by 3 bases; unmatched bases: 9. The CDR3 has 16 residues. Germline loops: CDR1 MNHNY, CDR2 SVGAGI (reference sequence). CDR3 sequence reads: CASIPGGGSGANVLTF. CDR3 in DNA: TGTGCCAGCATCCCGGGGGGAGGGAGTGGGGCCAACGTCCTGACTTTC.

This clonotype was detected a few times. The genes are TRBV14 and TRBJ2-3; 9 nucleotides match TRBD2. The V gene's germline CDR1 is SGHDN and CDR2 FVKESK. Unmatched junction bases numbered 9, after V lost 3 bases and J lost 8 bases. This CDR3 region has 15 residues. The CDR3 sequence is CASSQGLSGRSTQYF. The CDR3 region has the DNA TGTGCCAGCAGCCAGGGACTTAGCGGGAGAAGTACGCAGTATTTT.

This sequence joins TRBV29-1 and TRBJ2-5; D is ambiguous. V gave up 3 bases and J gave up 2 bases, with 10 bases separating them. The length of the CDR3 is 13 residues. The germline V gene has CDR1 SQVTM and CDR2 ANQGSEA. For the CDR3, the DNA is TGCAGCGTTGAGCTGAACTCTCAAGAGACCCAGTACTTC. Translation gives CSVELNSQETQYF.

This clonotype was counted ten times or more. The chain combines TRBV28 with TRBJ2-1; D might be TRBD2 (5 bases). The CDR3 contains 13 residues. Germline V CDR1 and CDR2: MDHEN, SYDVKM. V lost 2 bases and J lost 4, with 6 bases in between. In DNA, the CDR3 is TGTGCCAGCAGTTTAGGAGGATACAATGAGCAGTTCTTC. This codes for CASSLGGYNEQFF.

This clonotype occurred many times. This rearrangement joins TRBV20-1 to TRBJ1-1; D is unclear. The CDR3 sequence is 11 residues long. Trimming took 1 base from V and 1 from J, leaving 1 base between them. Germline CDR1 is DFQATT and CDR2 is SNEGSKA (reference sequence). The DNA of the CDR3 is TGCAGTGCTAGAGGGAACACTGAAGCTTTCTTT. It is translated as CSARGNTEAFF.

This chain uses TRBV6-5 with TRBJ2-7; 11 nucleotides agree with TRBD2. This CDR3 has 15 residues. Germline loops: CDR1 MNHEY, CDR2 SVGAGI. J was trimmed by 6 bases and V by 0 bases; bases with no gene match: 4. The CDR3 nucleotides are TGTGCCAGCAGTTACTCGGGACTAGCGGTGGGCGAGCAGTACTTC. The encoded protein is CASSYSGLAVGEQYF.

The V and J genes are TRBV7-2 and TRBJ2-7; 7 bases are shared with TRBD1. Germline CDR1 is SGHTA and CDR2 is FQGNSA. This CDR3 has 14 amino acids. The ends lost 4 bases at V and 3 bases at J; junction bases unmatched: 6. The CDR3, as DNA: TGTGCCAGCAGCTCCCCGGGACAGCTCTACGAGCAGTACTTC. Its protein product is CASSSPGQLYEQYF.

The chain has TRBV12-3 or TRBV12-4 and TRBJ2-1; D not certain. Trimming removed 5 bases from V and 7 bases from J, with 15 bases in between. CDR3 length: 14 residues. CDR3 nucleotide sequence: TGTGCCAGCAGTCGATTTACACCTGGTAATGAGCAGTTCTTC. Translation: CASSRFTPGNEQFF.

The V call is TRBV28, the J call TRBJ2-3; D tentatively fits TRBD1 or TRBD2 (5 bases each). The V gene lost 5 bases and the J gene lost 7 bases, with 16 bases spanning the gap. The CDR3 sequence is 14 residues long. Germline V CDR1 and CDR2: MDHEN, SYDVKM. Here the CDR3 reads CASSQPLGANTQYF. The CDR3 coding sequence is TGTGCCAGCAGTCAACCCCTCGGGGCGAATACGCAGTATTTT. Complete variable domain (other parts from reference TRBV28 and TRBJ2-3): DVKVTQSSRYLVKRTGEKVFLECVQDMDHENMFWYRQDPGLGLRLIYFSYDVKMKEKGDIPEGYSVSREKKERFSLILESASTNQTSMYLCASSQPLGANTQYFGPGTRLTVL.

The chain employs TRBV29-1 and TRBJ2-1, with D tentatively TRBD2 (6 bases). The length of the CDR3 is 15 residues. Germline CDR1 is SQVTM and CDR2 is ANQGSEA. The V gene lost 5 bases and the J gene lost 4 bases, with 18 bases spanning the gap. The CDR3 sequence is CSVTGTSRTYNEQFF. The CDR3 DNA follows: TGCAGCGTTACCGGGACTTCGAGGACATACAATGAGCAGTTCTTC.

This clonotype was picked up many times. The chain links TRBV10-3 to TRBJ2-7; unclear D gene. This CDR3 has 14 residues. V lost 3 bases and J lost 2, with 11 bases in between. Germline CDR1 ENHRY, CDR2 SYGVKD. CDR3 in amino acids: CAISDLEHTYEQYF. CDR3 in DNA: TGTGCCATCAGTGACCTCGAACATACCTACGAGCAGTACTTC.

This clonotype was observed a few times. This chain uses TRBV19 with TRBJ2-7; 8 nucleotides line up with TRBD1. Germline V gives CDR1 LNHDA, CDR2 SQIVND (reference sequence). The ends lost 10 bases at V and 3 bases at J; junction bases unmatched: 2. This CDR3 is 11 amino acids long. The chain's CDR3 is CATGQGYEQYF. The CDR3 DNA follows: TGTGCCACAGGACAGGGCTACGAGCAGTACTTC.

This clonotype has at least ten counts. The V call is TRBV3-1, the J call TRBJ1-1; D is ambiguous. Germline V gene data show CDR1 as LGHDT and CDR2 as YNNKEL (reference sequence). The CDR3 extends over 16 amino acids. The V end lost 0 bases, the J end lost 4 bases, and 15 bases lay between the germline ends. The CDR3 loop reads CASSQEFFGEGTEAFF. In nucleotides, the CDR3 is TGTGCCAGCAGCCAAGAGTTTTTTGGGGAGGGCACTGAAGCTTTCTTT.

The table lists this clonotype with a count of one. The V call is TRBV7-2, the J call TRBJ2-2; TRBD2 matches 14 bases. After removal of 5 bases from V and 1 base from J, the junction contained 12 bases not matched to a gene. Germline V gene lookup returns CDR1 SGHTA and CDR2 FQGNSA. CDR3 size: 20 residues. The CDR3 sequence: CASSVGLAGGQGLNTGELFF. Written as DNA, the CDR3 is TGTGCCAGCAGCGTCGGACTAGCGGGAGGCCAGGGTTTGAACACCGGGGAGCTGTTTTTT.